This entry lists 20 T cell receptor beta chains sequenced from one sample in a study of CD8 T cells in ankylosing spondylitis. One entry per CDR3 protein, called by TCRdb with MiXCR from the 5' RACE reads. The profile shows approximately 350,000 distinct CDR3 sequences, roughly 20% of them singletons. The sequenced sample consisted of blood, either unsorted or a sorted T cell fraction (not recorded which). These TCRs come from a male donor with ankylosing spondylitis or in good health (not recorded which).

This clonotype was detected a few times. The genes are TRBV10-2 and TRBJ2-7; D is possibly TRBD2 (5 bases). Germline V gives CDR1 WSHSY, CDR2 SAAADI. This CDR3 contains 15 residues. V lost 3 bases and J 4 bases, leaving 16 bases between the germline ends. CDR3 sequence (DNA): TGCGCCAGCAGTGATAGCGAGGCTCTCAAATACGAGCAGTACTTC. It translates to CASSDSEALKYEQYF.

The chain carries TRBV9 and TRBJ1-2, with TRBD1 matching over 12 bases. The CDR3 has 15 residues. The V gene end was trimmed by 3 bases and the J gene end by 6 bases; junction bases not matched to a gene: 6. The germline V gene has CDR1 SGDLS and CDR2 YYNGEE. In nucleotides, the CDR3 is TGTGCCAGCAGCGGCTCCGGGACAGGGGGCGATGGCTACACCTTC. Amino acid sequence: CASSGSGTGGDGYTF.

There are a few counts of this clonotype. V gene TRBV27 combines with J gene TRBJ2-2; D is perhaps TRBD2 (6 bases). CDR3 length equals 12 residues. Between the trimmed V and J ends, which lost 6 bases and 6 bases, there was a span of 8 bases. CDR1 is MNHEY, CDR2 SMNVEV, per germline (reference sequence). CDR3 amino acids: CASRGEAGELFF. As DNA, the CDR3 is TGTGCCAGCAGAGGGGAGGCCGGGGAGCTGTTTTTT.

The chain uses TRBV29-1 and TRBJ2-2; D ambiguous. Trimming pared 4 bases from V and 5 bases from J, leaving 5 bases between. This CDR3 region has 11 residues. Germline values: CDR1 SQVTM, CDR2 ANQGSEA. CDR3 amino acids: CSVVRTGELFF. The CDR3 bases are TGCAGCGTTGTCAGGACCGGGGAGCTGTTTTTT.

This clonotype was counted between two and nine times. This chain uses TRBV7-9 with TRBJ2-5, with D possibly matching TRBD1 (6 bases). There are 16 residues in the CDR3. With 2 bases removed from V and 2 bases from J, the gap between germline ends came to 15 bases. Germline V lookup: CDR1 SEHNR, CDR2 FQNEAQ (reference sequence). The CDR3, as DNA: TGTGCCAGCAGCTTAAGTCGGGCAGGGGCTCAAGAGACCCAGTACTTC. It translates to CASSLSRAGAQETQYF.

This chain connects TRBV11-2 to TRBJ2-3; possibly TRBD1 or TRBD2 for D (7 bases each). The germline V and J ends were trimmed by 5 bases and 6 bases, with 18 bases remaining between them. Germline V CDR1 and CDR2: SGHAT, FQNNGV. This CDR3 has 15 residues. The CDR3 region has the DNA TGTGCCAGCAGCCCCGGGGGAGGGGGCTTTGATACGCAGTATTTT. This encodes CASSPGGGGFDTQYF. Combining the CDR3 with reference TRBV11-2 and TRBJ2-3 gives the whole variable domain EAGVAQSPRYKIIEKRQSVAFWCNPISGHATLYWYQQILGQGPKLLIQFQNNGVVDDSQLPKDRFSAERLKGVDSTLKIQPAKLEDSAVYLCASSPGGGGFDTQYFGPGTRLTVL.

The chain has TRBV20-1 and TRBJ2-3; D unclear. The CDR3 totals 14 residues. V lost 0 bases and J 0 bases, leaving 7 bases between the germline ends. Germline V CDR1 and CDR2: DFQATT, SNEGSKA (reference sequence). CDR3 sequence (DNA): TGCAGTGCTAGAGATTTCGAGAGCACAGATACGCAGTATTTT. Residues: CSARDFESTDTQYF.

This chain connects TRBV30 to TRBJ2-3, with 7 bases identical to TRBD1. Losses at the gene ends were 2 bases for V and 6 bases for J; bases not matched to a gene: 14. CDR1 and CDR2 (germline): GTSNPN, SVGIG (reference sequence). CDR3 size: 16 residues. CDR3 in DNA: TGTGCCTGGAGTCCCGGGACAGTGCCCCCGGCTGATACGCAGTATTTT. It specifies CAWSPGTVPPADTQYF.

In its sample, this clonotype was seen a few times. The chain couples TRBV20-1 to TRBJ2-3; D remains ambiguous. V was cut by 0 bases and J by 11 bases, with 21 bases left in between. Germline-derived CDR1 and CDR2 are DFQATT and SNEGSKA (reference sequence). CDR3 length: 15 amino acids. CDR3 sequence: CSARDLAPPQIKQYF. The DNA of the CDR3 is TGCAGTGCTAGAGATCTGGCCCCCCCACAGATAAAGCAGTATTTT.

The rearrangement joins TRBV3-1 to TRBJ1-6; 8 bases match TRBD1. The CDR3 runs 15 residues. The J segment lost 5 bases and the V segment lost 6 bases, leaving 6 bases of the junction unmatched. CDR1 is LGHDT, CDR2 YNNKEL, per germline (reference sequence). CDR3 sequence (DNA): TGTGCCAGCAGGGAGGACAGGGAGGATAATTCACCCCTCCACTTT. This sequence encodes CASREDREDNSPLHF.

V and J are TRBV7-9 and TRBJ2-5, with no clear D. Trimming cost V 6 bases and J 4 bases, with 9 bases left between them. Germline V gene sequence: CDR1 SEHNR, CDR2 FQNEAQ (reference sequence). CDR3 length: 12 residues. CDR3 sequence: CASRKGPETQYF. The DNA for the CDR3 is TGTGCCAGCAGAAAGGGCCCAGAGACCCAGTACTTC.

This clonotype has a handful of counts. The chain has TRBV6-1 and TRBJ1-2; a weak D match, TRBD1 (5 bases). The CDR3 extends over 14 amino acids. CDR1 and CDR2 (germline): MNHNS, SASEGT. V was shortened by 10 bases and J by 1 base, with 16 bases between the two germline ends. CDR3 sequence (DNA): TGTGCCACCCGTGAGCGGGGGGATAACTATGGCTACACCTTC. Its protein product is CATRERGDNYGYTF.

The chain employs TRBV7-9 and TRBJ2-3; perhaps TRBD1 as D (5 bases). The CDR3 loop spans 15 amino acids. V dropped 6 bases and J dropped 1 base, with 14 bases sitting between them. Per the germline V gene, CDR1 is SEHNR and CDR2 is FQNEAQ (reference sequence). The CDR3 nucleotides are TGTGCCAGCAGAATAACAGGCTTCGGCACAGATACGCAGTATTTT. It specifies CASRITGFGTDTQYF.

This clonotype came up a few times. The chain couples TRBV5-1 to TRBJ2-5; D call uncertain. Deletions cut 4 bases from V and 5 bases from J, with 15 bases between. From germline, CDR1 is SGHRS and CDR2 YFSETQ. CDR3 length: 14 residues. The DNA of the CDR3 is TGCGCCAGCAGCCTCCTTTGGAATTCGGAGACCCAGTACTTC. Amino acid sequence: CASSLLWNSETQYF. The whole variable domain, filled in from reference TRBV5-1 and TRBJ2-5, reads KAGVTQTPRYLIKTRGQQVTLSCSPISGHRSVSWYQQTPGQGLQFLFEYFSETQRNKGNFPGRFSGRQFSNSRSEMNVSTLELGDSALYLCASSLLWNSETQYFGPGTRLLVL.

CDR3 in amino acids: CAISDWDLDTEAFF. The CDR3 DNA reads TGTGCCATCAGTGATTGGGATTTGGACACTGAAGCTTTCTTT. The chain couples TRBV10-3 to TRBJ1-1; D remains ambiguous. Germline V gives CDR1 ENHRY, CDR2 SYGVKD. Deletions cut 3 bases from V and 3 bases from J, with 11 bases between. The CDR3 has 14 amino acids.

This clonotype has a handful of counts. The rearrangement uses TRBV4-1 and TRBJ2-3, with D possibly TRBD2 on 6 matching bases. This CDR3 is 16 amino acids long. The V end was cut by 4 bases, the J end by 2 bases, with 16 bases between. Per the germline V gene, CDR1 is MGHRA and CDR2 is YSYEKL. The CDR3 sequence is CASSPSGAGSTDTQYF. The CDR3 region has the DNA TGCGCCAGCAGCCCCTCCGGCGCGGGGTCCACAGATACGCAGTATTTT.

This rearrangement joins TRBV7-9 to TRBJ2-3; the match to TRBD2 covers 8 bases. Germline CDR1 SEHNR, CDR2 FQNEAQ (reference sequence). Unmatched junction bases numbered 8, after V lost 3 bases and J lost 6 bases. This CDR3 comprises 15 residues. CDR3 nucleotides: TGTGCCAGCAGCTTCTCGGGGGGGCGGCGGGATACGCAGTATTTT. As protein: CASSFSGGRRDTQYF.

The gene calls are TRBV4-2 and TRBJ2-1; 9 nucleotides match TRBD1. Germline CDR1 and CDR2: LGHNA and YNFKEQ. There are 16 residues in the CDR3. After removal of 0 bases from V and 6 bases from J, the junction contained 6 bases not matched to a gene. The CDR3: CASSQDIGTGFNEQFF. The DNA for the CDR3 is TGTGCCAGCAGCCAAGATATCGGGACAGGGTTCAATGAGCAGTTCTTC.

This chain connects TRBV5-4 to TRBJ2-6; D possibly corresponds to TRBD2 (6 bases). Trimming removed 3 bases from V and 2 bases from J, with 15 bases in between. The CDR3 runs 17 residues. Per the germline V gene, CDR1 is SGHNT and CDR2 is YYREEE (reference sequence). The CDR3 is CASSSYMGGTGANVLTF. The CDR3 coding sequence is TGTGCCAGCAGCTCCTACATGGGGGGAACTGGGGCCAACGTCCTGACTTTC.

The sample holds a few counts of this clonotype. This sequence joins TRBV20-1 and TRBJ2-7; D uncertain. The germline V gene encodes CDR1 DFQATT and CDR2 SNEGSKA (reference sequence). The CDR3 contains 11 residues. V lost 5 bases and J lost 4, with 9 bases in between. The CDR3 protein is CSAGYGYEQYF. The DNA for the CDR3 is TGCAGTGCTGGTTACGGTTACGAGCAGTACTTC.